Reported below is one T cell receptor beta chain. Its antigen is currently unknown. The record originates from a study of cytomegalovirus exposure and HLA in healthy donors. Overall study results and limits: According to a later analysis, donors in an Asian-associated ancestry cluster reportedly had fewer N-insertions than the roughly 670-donor mean.

PCR primers comprised 60 Vbeta and 13 Jbeta primers. Assay used: immunoSEQ multiplex PCR; TCRdb lists only in-frame clones, some missing. The sample records over 150,000 clones, roughly 87% being singletons. V dropped 1 base and J dropped 3; count of bases not matched to a gene: 3. CDR1 is SEHNR, CDR2 FQNEAQ, per germline (reference sequence). The CDR3 consists of 14 residues. This sequence was found in a girl less than two years old in good health and CMV-seronegative. The sequencing input was PBMCs. The chain employs TRBV7-9 and TRBJ2-7; 7 positions agree with TRBD2. In DNA, the CDR3 is TGTGCCAGCAGCTTAGAGCGGACTAGCTACGAGCAGTACTTC. As protein: CASSLERTSYEQYF.